The present entry profiles one T cell receptor beta chain with its context. What it binds is unknown. Donors were drawn from the approximately 130-subject validation cohort, separate from the approximately 620-subject first cohort. This table comes from immunoSEQ multiplex PCR, and its TCRdb copy is limited to in-frame clones, with some not included. This sample has under 100,000 clones, with approximately 81% found just once. Per germline, CDR1 SEHNR and CDR2 FQNEAQ (reference sequence). With V trimmed by 4 bases and J by 8 bases, 8 bases remained unmatched. The CDR3 extends over 15 amino acids. This record belongs to a study of cytomegalovirus exposure and HLA in healthy donors. Regarding the study as a whole: A list of approximately 160 TCR beta chains associated with cytomegalovirus was given.

The sequenced sample was PBMCs. This clonotype was sampled from a woman aged 18-29 years in good health and CMV-seropositive. The gene calls are TRBV7-9 and TRBJ1-4; 9 bases line up with TRBD1. The CDR3 spells CASSSDRGSWEKLFF. The CDR3 coding sequence is TGTGCCAGCAGCTCGGACAGGGGATCATGGGAAAAACTGTTTTTT.